Following are 2 T cell receptor beta chains from one sample sequenced in a study of cytotoxic CD8 clonotypes in ibrutinib-treated CLL. Produced via immunoSEQ multiplex PCR; TCRdb's table is partial and in-frame only. The table records approximately 6,000 clones, more than 60% of them present only once. The sequencing here drew on PBMCs, taken before ibrutinib treatment. The receptors stem from a human donor with chronic lymphocytic leukemia.

The chain combines TRBV7-6 with TRBJ2-1; 8 bases are a match to TRBD1. The germline V gene encodes CDR1 SGHVS and CDR2 FNYEAQ. The CDR3 spans 14 residues. V dropped 4 bases and J dropped 8; count of bases not matched to a gene: 7. CDR3 sequence reads: CASSSWTGFDEQFF. The CDR3 region has the DNA TGTGCCAGCAGCTCTTGGACAGGGTTCGATGAGCAGTTCTTC.

The chain joins TRBV4-1 to TRBJ2-3; D ambiguous. V lost 2 bases, J lost 6 bases, and 15 bases lay in between. The CDR3 covers 15 residues. Looked up from germline, CDR1 is MGHRA and CDR2 is YSYEKL. CDR3 DNA: TGCGCCAGCAGCCAATGGACCAGCCTTCCCGATACGCAGTATTTT. Translation gives CASSQWTSLPDTQYF.